This TCR beta chain was found in a study of cytomegalovirus exposure and HLA in healthy donors. This PCR relied on a set of 60 Vbeta primers and 13 Jbeta primers. Measured with immunoSEQ multiplex PCR; TCRdb has only the in-frame clones, and not every one. This sample has about 210,000 clones; approximately 82% occur once, and the top ten carry approximately 10%. About this clone itself: Its specificity is unknown.

The study's findings and limits: TCR beta V segments were, for the most part, productive about 87% or about 30% of the time in an earlier analysis.

This TCR was recovered from a woman in her forties or fifties in good health and CMV-seropositive. Sequenced material: PBMCs.

The DNA of the CDR3 is TGTGCCAGCAGCGATACAGGGCTTAATGAAAAACTGTTTTTT. Translated, it gives CASSDTGLNEKLFF. This chain links TRBV6-5 with TRBJ1-4; tentatively, D is TRBD1 (6 bases). Per the germline V gene, CDR1 is MNHEY and CDR2 is SVGAGI. V lost 6 bases, J lost 4 bases, and 12 bases lay in between. This CDR3 contains 14 residues.